These 14 T cell receptor beta chains came from one sample sequenced in a study of cytotoxic CD8 clonotypes in ibrutinib-treated CLL. Libraries were prepared by immunoSEQ multiplex PCR; TCRdb keeps only in-frame clonotypes and omits some of them. Altogether around 97,000 clones are present, roughly 80% being singletons, with the ten largest covering about 33%. The starting material was PBMCs, obtained after 12 months of ibrutinib treatment. The receptors stem from a human donor with chronic lymphocytic leukemia.

This clone has just a few counts. The V call is TRBV9, the J call TRBJ1-4; 10 positions match TRBD1. The J segment lost 3 bases and the V segment lost 4 bases, leaving 9 bases of the junction unmatched. Looked up from germline, CDR1 is SGDLS and CDR2 is YYNGEE. The CDR3 loop spans 17 amino acids. Here the CDR3 reads CASSPRGQGLANEKLFF. CDR3 coding DNA: TGTGCCAGCAGCCCCAGGGGACAGGGGCTGGCTAATGAAAAACTGTTTTTT.

The chain employs TRBV6-1 and TRBJ2-1, with D possibly being TRBD1 (5 bases). The CDR3 loop spans 13 amino acids. CDR1 is MNHNS, CDR2 SASEGT, per germline. V was trimmed by 8 bases and J by 2 bases, leaving 10 bases between them. CDR3 coding DNA: TGTGCCAGCGTTCAGGGTACCTACAATGAGCAGTTCTTC. It yields the protein CASVQGTYNEQFF.

The J gene is TRBJ2-1, the V gene TRBV7-6, with D perhaps TRBD2 (5 bases). Trimming stripped 2 bases from V and 6 bases from J, with 11 bases between. This CDR3 contains 14 residues. Germline V gives CDR1 SGHVS, CDR2 FNYEAQ. Here the CDR3 reads CASSLMASTNEQFF. The CDR3 bases are TGTGCCAGCAGCTTAATGGCTAGCACCAATGAGCAGTTCTTC.

This clone was recorded a few times. This chain links TRBV6-1 with TRBJ2-7; 13 positions agree with TRBD2. V lost 4 bases to trimming and J lost 0 bases; unmatched junction nucleotides: 9. The CDR3 has 18 residues. Germline V lookup: CDR1 MNHNS, CDR2 SASEGT. The CDR3 region has the DNA TGTGCCAGCAGTGGCCCACAGGGACTAGCGGGAATCTCCTACGAGCAGTACTTC. Its protein product is CASSGPQGLAGISYEQYF.

The chain employs TRBV10-3 and TRBJ2-3; 10 bases line up with TRBD1. After removal of 3 bases from V and 4 bases from J, the junction contained 10 bases not matched to a gene. Germline CDR1 and CDR2: ENHRY and SYGVKD. The CDR3 runs to 17 residues. This chain's CDR3 is CAISENTGTGVPDTQYF. DNA of the CDR3: TGTGCCATCAGTGAAAACACCGGGACAGGGGTCCCAGATACGCAGTATTTT.

The chain links TRBV28 to TRBJ1-5; D remains ambiguous. The CDR3 covers 18 residues. The V end was cut by 2 bases, the J end by 6 bases, with 23 bases between. The germline gives CDR1 MDHEN, CDR2 SYDVKM. CDR3 nucleotides: TGTGCCAGCAGTTTACAGCCGCCAGAATATACTTGGGTTCAGCCCCAGCATTTT. It encodes CASSLQPPEYTWVQPQHF.

The chain employs TRBV19 and TRBJ1-4, with TRBD1 as a possible D gene (5 bases). There are 17 residues in the CDR3. V lost 5 bases and J lost 0, with 16 bases in between. The germline gives CDR1 LNHDA, CDR2 SQIVND (reference sequence). The DNA for the CDR3 is TGTGCCAGTAGTCCCGGTGGGGGGAACCCAACTAATGAAAAACTGTTTTTT. Translated: CASSPGGGNPTNEKLFF.

The chain links TRBV5-4 to TRBJ2-1; tentatively, D is TRBD2 (6 bases). The germline CDR1 and CDR2 sequences are SGHNT and YYREEE (reference sequence). The CDR3 spans 15 residues. The V gene lost 0 bases and the J gene lost 4 bases, with 11 bases spanning the gap. This CDR3 is CASSLEGLPYNEQFF. The CDR3 DNA reads TGTGCCAGCAGCTTGGAAGGACTACCTTACAATGAGCAGTTCTTC.

This chain joins TRBV11-3 and TRBJ1-4, with D hard to call. Deletions cut 1 base from V and 5 bases from J, with 5 bases between. Germline V lookup: CDR1 SGHNT, CDR2 YENEEA. There are 13 residues in the CDR3. In DNA form, the CDR3 reads TGTGCCAGCAGCTTAGGGGAGAATGAAAAACTGTTTTTT. Translating gives CASSLGENEKLFF. The full variable domain, rest sourced from reference TRBV11-3 and TRBJ1-4, is EAGVVQSPRYKIIEKKQPVAFWCNPISGHNTLYWYLQNLGQGPELLIRYENEEAVDDSQLPKDRFSAERLKGVDSTLKIQPAELGDSAVYLCASSLGENEKLFFGSGTQLSVL.

The rearrangement uses TRBV5-1 and TRBJ2-3; D might be TRBD1 (6 bases). Germline CDR1 and CDR2: SGHRS and YFSETQ. The CDR3 is made up of 15 amino acids. V was clipped by 0 bases and J by 7 bases, with 15 bases between them. CDR3 residues: CASSLGTGSVNTQYF. In nucleotides, the CDR3 is TGCGCCAGCAGCTTGGGTACAGGGTCGGTGAATACGCAGTATTTT.

The chain links TRBV28 to TRBJ2-1; 9 bases match TRBD1. Germline-derived CDR1 and CDR2 are MDHEN and SYDVKM. V shed 7 bases and J 7 bases; nucleotides not matched to a gene: 11. The length of the CDR3 is 15 residues. For the CDR3, the DNA is TGTGCCAGCACCTCCCGGGACAGGGAATGGAATGAGCAGTTCTTC. Its translation: CASTSRDREWNEQFF. The whole variable domain, remainder taken from reference TRBV28 and TRBJ2-1, is DVKVTQSSRYLVKRTGEKVFLECVQDMDHENMFWYRQDPGLGLRLIYFSYDVKMKEKGDIPEGYSVSREKKERFSLILESASTNQTSMYLCASTSRDREWNEQFFGPGTRLTVL.

V usage is TRBV9 and J usage is TRBJ1-6; TRBD1 is a possible D gene (5 bases). The CDR3 length is 16 residues. The V gene lost 3 bases and the J gene lost 6 bases, with 16 bases spanning the gap. Germline CDR1 reads SGDLS; CDR2 reads YYNGEE. The CDR3 DNA reads as TGTGCCAGCAGCGCGGGGACGGGGTCGGGTAATTCACCCCTCCACTTT. Its protein product is CASSAGTGSGNSPLHF.

V is TRBV6-5 and J is TRBJ2-5; 8 bases line up with TRBD2. This CDR3 contains 15 residues. The junction had 4 bases not matched to a gene; V was cut back by 0 bases and J by 4 bases. Germline CDR1 is MNHEY and CDR2 is SVGAGI. CDR3 nucleotides: TGTGCCAGCAGTTACTCCGGGACTAGGGGAGAGACCCAGTACTTC. Protein sequence: CASSYSGTRGETQYF.

The rearrangement uses TRBV19 and TRBJ1-3; D is ambiguous. Trimming removed 5 bases at V and 2 bases at J, with 16 bases between. This CDR3 comprises 16 residues. Germline-derived CDR1 and CDR2 are LNHDA and SQIVND (reference sequence). The CDR3 sequence is CASSPRIERAGNTIYF. In DNA form, the CDR3 reads TGTGCCAGTAGTCCCAGAATTGAGAGGGCTGGAAACACCATATATTTT. The full variable domain, in which reference TRBV19 and TRBJ1-3 provide the parts outside the CDR3, is DGGITQSPKYLFRKEGQNVTLSCEQNLNHDAMYWYRQDPGQGLRLIYYSQIVNDFQKGDIAEGYSVSREKKESFPLTVTSAQKNPTAFYLCASSPRIERAGNTIYFGEGSWLTVV.